These T cell receptor beta chains were read from a single sample in a study of CD8+ T cells in alopecia areata. Assay used: immunoSEQ multiplex PCR; TCRdb lists only in-frame clones, some missing. The sample lists 190,000 or so clones; roughly 60% were seen once. The specimen was CD4+ T cells sorted from blood, collected at week 24, from a patient treated with tofacitinib. These TCRs come from a human donor with alopecia areata. Each CDR3 is given with its conserved first and last residue. Fields, in order: clone size, CDR3 length, J gene, V gene, D gene, CDR3 protein, CDR3 DNA. A D gene is named only where the DNA matches it firmly. The size entry is marked missing in some rows and otherwise reads once, few, many or a size class.

>many|15|TRBJ2-1|TRBV7-2|NA
CASSLERNSYNEQFF
TGTGCCAGCAGCTTAGAGCGTAACTCCTACAATGAGCAGTTCTTC
>NA|12|TRBJ2-2|TRBV7-2|NA
CASSSFTGELFF
TGTGCCAGCAGCTCTTTCACCGGGGAGCTGTTTTTT
>NA|13|TRBJ2-5|TRBV7-2|NA
CASSFYSQETQYF
TGTGCCAGCAGCTTCTACAGCCAAGAGACCCAGTACTTC
>NA|13|TRBJ2-7|TRBV5-1|NA
CASSPTSSYEQYF
TGCGCCAGCAGCCCAACTAGCTCCTACGAGCAGTACTTC
>NA|13|TRBJ2-7|TRBV5-5|TRBD1
CASSRGQLYEQYF
TGTGCCAGCAGCCGGGGACAGCTCTACGAGCAGTACTTC
>few|18|TRBJ2-7|TRBV11-1|NA
CASSHYSAGRSDSYEQYF
TGTGCCAGCAGCCATTACTCGGCGGGACGTAGCGATTCCTACGAGCAGTACTTC
>NA|14|TRBJ2-5|TRBV6-6|TRBD1
CASRGRGGPETQYF
TGTGCCAGCAGGGGCCGAGGGGGCCCGGAGACCCAGTACTTC
>NA|14|TRBJ1-1|TRBV7-2|NA
CASSLPGKNTEAFF
TGTGCCAGCAGCTTGCCAGGGAAGAACACTGAAGCTTTCTTT
>few|13|TRBJ1-2|TRBV4-1|NA
CASSQQGWYGYTF
TGCGCCAGCAGCCAACAGGGGTGGTATGGCTACACCTTC
>few|14|TRBJ2-4|TRBV10-3|NA
CAIADEVSLNIQYF
TGTGCCATCGCGGACGAGGTTTCATTAAACATTCAGTACTTC
>NA|15|TRBJ1-5|TRBV4-2|TRBD1
CASSQEAGGSGPQHF
TGTGCCAGCAGCCAAGAAGCAGGGGGCAGTGGGCCCCAGCATTTT
>NA|14|TRBJ2-3|TRBV29-1|TRBD1
CSVVRDRVTDTQYF
TGCAGCGTTGTTCGGGACAGGGTCACAGATACGCAGTATTTT
>NA|11|TRBJ1-5|TRBV29-1|NA
CSVGEDQPQHF
TGCAGCGTCGGAGAGGATCAGCCCCAGCATTTT
>NA|17|TRBJ2-5|TRBV30|TRBD2
CAWSSSRTAGGPETQYF
TGTGCCTGGAGTTCTAGTAGGACGGCGGGAGGGCCGGAGACCCAGTACTTC
>NA|14|TRBJ2-3|TRBV5-1|NA
CASSFGASTDTQYF
TGCGCCAGCAGCTTCGGGGCTAGCACAGATACGCAGTATTTT
>few|15|TRBJ2-7|TRBV7-9|TRBD1
CASSQRRDRVSEQYF
TGTGCCAGCAGCCAACGCCGGGACAGGGTCTCCGAGCAGTACTTC
>NA|13|TRBJ2-3|TRBV7-7|NA
CASSSRLEDTQYF
TGTGCCAGCAGCTCCCGACTGGAAGATACGCAGTATTTT
>NA|14|TRBJ1-5|TRBV15|NA
CATSSGGKYQPQHF
TGTGCCACCAGCAGCGGCGGTAAATATCAGCCCCAGCATTTT
>once|12|TRBJ2-3|TRBV29-1|NA
CSGADLGDTQYF
TGCAGCGGGGCGGACTTGGGAGATACGCAGTATTTT
>NA|14|TRBJ2-7|TRBV7-9|TRBD2
CASKYSGDSYEQYF
TGTGCCAGCAAGTACAGCGGGGATTCCTACGAGCAGTACTTC
>NA|17|TRBJ2-1|TRBV29-1|NA
CSVDYLKWAGMSNEQFF
TGCAGCGTTGACTATCTAAAGTGGGCAGGGATGTCCAATGAGCAGTTCTTC
>NA|14|TRBJ2-2|TRBV4-3|TRBD1
CASSDRGNTGELFF
TGCGCCAGCAGCGACAGGGGGAACACCGGGGAGCTGTTTTTT
>few|15|TRBJ2-1|TRBV9|TRBD2
CASSVEAGGYNEQFF
TGTGCCAGCAGCGTAGAAGCGGGGGGCTACAATGAGCAGTTCTTC
>NA|13|TRBJ2-7|TRBV7-9|NA
CASSPQGVSEQYF
TGTGCCAGCAGTCCGCAGGGAGTATCCGAGCAGTACTTC
>few|13|TRBJ2-7|TRBV7-2|NA
CASSLRSADEQYF
TGTGCCAGCAGCTTAAGGAGCGCGGACGAGCAGTACTTC
>NA|19|TRBJ2-3|TRBV5-1|TRBD2
CASSLGSGTSGPFVDTQYF
TGCGCCAGCAGCTTGGGATCCGGGACTAGCGGCCCCTTCGTCGATACGCAGTATTTT
>NA|16|TRBJ1-2|TRBV19|TRBD1
CASSFSGQGVDYGYTF
TGTGCCAGTAGTTTCTCAGGACAGGGGGTGGACTATGGCTACACCTTC
>NA|12|TRBJ1-2|TRBV30|NA
CAFGPREDGYTF
TGTGCCTTTGGACCCAGGGAGGATGGCTACACCTTC
>NA|16|TRBJ2-6|TRBV9|NA
CASSAGRPSGANVLTF
TGTGCCAGCAGCGCGGGACGGCCCTCTGGGGCCAACGTCCTGACTTTC
>NA|14|TRBJ2-5|TRBV4-2|NA
CASSQVGEGEAQYF
TGTGCCAGCAGCCAAGTAGGAGAGGGAGAGGCCCAGTACTTC
>NA|13|TRBJ1-4|TRBV29-1|TRBD1
CSVSGGASEKLFF
TGCAGCGTCTCAGGGGGCGCGAGTGAAAAACTGTTTTTT
>many|12|TRBJ2-3|TRBV7-2|NA
CASGGSTDTQYF
TGTGCCAGCGGCGGTAGCACAGATACGCAGTATTTT
>NA|17|TRBJ2-6|TRBV4-3|NA
CASSQVSGSSGANVLTF
TGCGCCAGCAGCCAAGTTAGCGGCTCCTCTGGGGCCAACGTCCTGACTTTC
>NA|15|TRBJ1-6|TRBV5-6|NA
CASSTASSYNSPLHF
TGTGCCAGCAGTACCGCAAGCTCCTATAATTCACCCCTCCACTTT